These 27 T cell receptor beta chains share one sample of origin, sequenced in a study of cytomegalovirus exposure and HLA in healthy donors. TCRdb's copy holds only in-frame clones and misses some; the assay was immunoSEQ multiplex PCR. The table includes some 130,000 clones, almost 85% detected once. Source material: PBMCs. The origin of the receptors is a young man in good health and CMV-seropositive.

The chain links TRBV12-5 to TRBJ1-5, with unresolved D. Germline lookup yields CDR1 LGHNT and CDR2 FRNRAP. The CDR3 consists of 16 residues. Trimming pared 2 bases from V and 0 bases from J, leaving 11 bases between. The CDR3 here is CASGLMMDYSNQPQHF. In DNA, the CDR3 is TGTGCTAGTGGTTTGATGATGGACTATAGCAATCAGCCCCAGCATTTT.

This rearrangement joins TRBV6-1 to TRBJ2-5; D is ambiguous. CDR3 length: 13 amino acids. Germline CDR1 reads MNHNS; CDR2 reads SASEGT. The V end was cut by 3 bases, the J end by 5 bases, with 10 bases between. CDR3 amino acids: CASSDSPFETQYF. The CDR3 coding sequence is TGTGCCAGCAGTGATAGTCCCTTTGAGACCCAGTACTTC.

The chain carries TRBV9 and TRBJ1-4; no clear D gene. The CDR3 loop spans 14 amino acids. The V end lost 4 bases, the J end lost 2 bases, and 9 bases lay between the germline ends. Germline lookup yields CDR1 SGDLS and CDR2 YYNGEE. CDR3 residues: CASSTRPTNEKLFF. For the CDR3, the DNA is TGTGCCAGCAGCACTCGCCCCACTAATGAAAAACTGTTTTTT.

The V and J genes are TRBV5-1 and TRBJ2-1; 7 bases agree with TRBD2. The CDR3 runs to 14 residues. The V and J ends lost 1 base and 6 bases, in that order; junction bases with no gene match: 4. CDR1 is SGHRS and CDR2 is YFSETQ in the germline V gene. The CDR3 coding sequence is TGCGCCAGCAGCTTGTATGGGGGGGGCAATGAGCAGTTCTTC. Its translation: CASSLYGGGNEQFF.

The chain carries TRBV5-6 and TRBJ2-2; D is undetermined. CDR3 length: 15 amino acids. V shed 5 bases and J shed 4 bases, with 15 bases lying between them. Germline values: CDR1 SGHDT, CDR2 YYEEEE. The CDR3 sequence: CASRSTGAATGELFF. The DNA of the CDR3 is TGTGCCAGCAGGTCGACCGGTGCGGCCACCGGGGAGCTGTTTTTT.

The rearrangement links TRBV7-2 to TRBJ2-1, with TRBD2 matching 9 bases. From germline, CDR1 is SGHTA and CDR2 FQGNSA. V trimming: 1 base; J trimming: 3 bases; junction bases outside the gene matches: 7. The CDR3 extends over 17 amino acids. The CDR3 is CASSLDRTSVNYNEQFF. CDR3 nucleotide sequence: TGTGCCAGCAGCTTAGACCGGACTAGCGTCAACTACAATGAGCAGTTCTTC.

This rearrangement joins TRBV4-3 to TRBJ2-5, with 10 bases fitting TRBD1. This CDR3 comprises 15 residues. Trimming took 1 base from V and 5 from J; bases not matched to a gene: 4. Germline-derived CDR1 and CDR2 are LGHNA and YSLEER. Written as DNA, the CDR3 is TGCGCCAGCAGCCAAGGACAGGGGGCGGGCGAGACCCAGTACTTC. Its translation is CASSQGQGAGETQYF.

This clone was found once. DNA for the CDR3: TGTGCCAGCAGTTTAGTGCCGATAGGGGGCTCCTACAATGAGCAGTTCTTC. Residues: CASSLVPIGGSYNEQFF. The V call is TRBV27, the J call TRBJ2-1; a possible D gene is TRBD1 (6 bases). The CDR3 sequence is 17 residues long. Germline CDR1 is MNHEY and CDR2 is SMNVEV (reference sequence). Trimming took off 2 bases at V and 0 bases at J, with 14 bases between the two ends.

The rearrangement uses TRBV5-6 and TRBJ2-7; a possible D gene is TRBD1 (5 bases). The V gene's germline CDR1 is SGHDT and CDR2 YYEEEE. There are 15 residues in the CDR3. V lost 4 bases and J 4 bases, leaving 18 bases between the germline ends. The CDR3: CASSVGAAAYYEQYF. CDR3 in DNA: TGTGCCAGCAGCGTTGGGGCCGCGGCCTATTACGAGCAGTACTTC.

The chain couples TRBV5-4 to TRBJ2-1, with 8 bases that match TRBD2. The germline V gene has CDR1 SGHNT and CDR2 YYREEE (reference sequence). CDR3 length: 14 amino acids. Germline trimming cut 1 base from V and 6 bases from J; bases unmatched to any gene: 3. CDR3 DNA sequence: TGTGCCAGCAGCTTGCGGGGGGGCCTCAATGAGCAGTTCTTC. Amino acids: CASSLRGGLNEQFF.

The rearrangement links TRBV7-2 to TRBJ2-1; 9 bases fit TRBD1. From germline, CDR1 is SGHTA and CDR2 FQGNSA. This CDR3 region has 18 residues. V dropped 2 bases and J dropped 9; count of bases not matched to a gene: 17. CDR3 protein: CASSLSGTGRVGLGEQFF. The CDR3 nucleotides are TGTGCCAGCAGCTTATCCGGGACAGGGAGGGTAGGTCTGGGTGAGCAGTTCTTC. Full variable domain (rest looked up from reference TRBV7-2 and TRBJ2-1): GAGVSQSPSNKVTEKGKDVELRCDPISGHTALYWYRQSLGQGLEFLIYFQGNSAPDKSGLPSDRFSAERTGGSVSTLTIQRTQQEDSAVYLCASSLSGTGRVGLGEQFFGPGTRLTVL.

The chain links TRBV30 to TRBJ2-3; 14 bases are shared with TRBD2. The trim removed 1 base at V and 7 bases at J, leaving 4 bases unmatched. This CDR3 is built from 15 residues. Germline assignment: CDR1 GTSNPN and CDR2 SVGIG (reference sequence). The DNA for the CDR3 is TGTGCCTGGAGTGATGGGACTAGCGGGAGAAATACGCAGTATTTT. Translating it yields CAWSDGTSGRNTQYF. Full variable domain (rest looked up from reference TRBV30 and TRBJ2-3): SQTIHQWPATLVQPVGSPLSLECTVEGTSNPNLYWYRQAAGRGLQLLFYSVGIGQISSEVPQNLSASRPQDRQFILSSKKLLLSDSGFYLCAWSDGTSGRNTQYFGPGTRLTVL.

The chain links TRBV10-2 to TRBJ2-6, with D maybe TRBD2 (5 bases). Trimming stripped 8 bases from V and 4 bases from J, with 9 bases between. This CDR3 has 13 amino acids. CDR1 WSHSY and CDR2 SAAADI come from the germline V gene. CDR3 bases: TGCGCCAGCCGGCCGGGGGGGGCCAACGTCCTGACTTTC. This codes for CASRPGGANVLTF.

The chain carries TRBV4-1 and TRBJ1-6; D perhaps matches TRBD1 (6 bases). Germline CDR1 is MGHRA and CDR2 is YSYEKL. V was cut by 0 bases and J by 6 bases, with 9 bases left in between. This CDR3 comprises 15 residues. CDR3 nucleotide sequence: TGCGCCAGCAGCCAAGATGAGGGGGTTAATTCACCCCTCCACTTT. Its protein is CASSQDEGVNSPLHF.

The rearrangement joins TRBV27 to TRBJ2-1; 7 positions match TRBD1. This CDR3 is built from 14 residues. Germline lookup yields CDR1 MNHEY and CDR2 SMNVEV (reference sequence). Germline trimming cut 4 bases from V and 7 bases from J; bases unmatched to any gene: 7. The chain's CDR3 is CASSSDRSLNEQFF. In nucleotides, the CDR3 is TGTGCCAGCAGTTCGGACAGGAGTTTGAATGAGCAGTTCTTC.

This chain links TRBV29-1 with TRBJ2-1, with 9 bases identical to TRBD2. CDR3 size: 16 residues. Germline CDR1 is SQVTM and CDR2 is ANQGSEA. V shed 0 bases, J shed 2 bases, and the junction held 5 bases outside the gene matches. The CDR3 bases are TGCAGCGTTGAAGATAACCCTAGCGGGGCCTACAATGAGCAGTTCTTC. Amino acids: CSVEDNPSGAYNEQFF.

The chain links TRBV9 to TRBJ2-3, with TRBD2 matching over 9 bases. With 3 bases clipped from V and 2 bases from J, the junction kept 7 bases outside the gene matches. The CDR3 spans 16 residues. CDR1 and CDR2 from the germline V gene are SGDLS and YYNGEE. The CDR3 here is CASSGKRGAITDTQYF. CDR3 DNA sequence: TGTGCCAGCAGCGGAAAGCGGGGGGCCATCACAGATACGCAGTATTTT.

The chain combines TRBV5-1 with TRBJ2-3; the match to TRBD2 covers 8 bases. Germline V lookup: CDR1 SGHRS, CDR2 YFSETQ. J gave up 10 bases and V 4 bases, and 17 bases lay outside the gene matches. This CDR3 comprises 16 residues. The CDR3 is CASSQSGLAGGLAQYF. CDR3 nucleotide sequence: TGCGCCAGCAGCCAGTCAGGTCTTGCGGGAGGTTTAGCGCAGTATTTT.

In this sample, this clone turned up a few times. This chain links TRBV2 with TRBJ2-1, with 11 bases that match TRBD2. This CDR3 contains 16 residues. J gave up 3 bases and V 8 bases, and 9 bases lay outside the gene matches. CDR1 is SNHLY and CDR2 is FYNNEI in the germline V gene. CDR3 sequence reads: CASQSFSGGGYNEQFF. The DNA of the CDR3 is TGTGCCAGCCAATCGTTTAGCGGGGGGGGCTACAATGAGCAGTTCTTC.

This chain uses TRBV5-1 with TRBJ1-2; D possibly corresponds to TRBD1 (6 bases). The V gene's germline CDR1 is SGHRS and CDR2 YFSETQ. This CDR3 has 14 residues. Between the trimmed V and J ends, which lost 4 bases and 7 bases, there was a span of 17 bases. The CDR3 nucleotides are TGCGCCAGCAGCATTGAGGCCCCAGGGGCTGGCTACACCTTC. Protein: CASSIEAPGAGYTF.

This clone showed up just once. The CDR3, as DNA: TGTGCCAGCAGCTCGGGGCGGGGTGGGGGCACAGATACGCAGTATTTT. Translating gives CASSSGRGGGTDTQYF. The J gene is TRBJ2-3, the V gene TRBV7-9, with D tentatively TRBD2 (6 bases). The CDR3 covers 16 residues. CDR1 SEHNR and CDR2 FQNEAQ come from the germline V gene (reference sequence). Between the trimmed V and J ends, which lost 4 bases and 1 base, there was a span of 15 bases.

The genes are TRBV4-2 and TRBJ2-7, with 11 bases aligning to TRBD2. The V gene's germline CDR1 is LGHNA and CDR2 YNFKEQ. CDR3 length equals 15 residues. J gave up 6 bases and V 1 base, and 5 bases lay outside the gene matches. The CDR3 bases are TGTGCCAGCAGCCAAGGTAATAGCGGGGGGGCCGAGCAGTACTTC. Translating it yields CASSQGNSGGAEQYF.

The chain carries TRBV6-5 and TRBJ2-2; 13 nucleotides align to TRBD2. Unmatched junction bases numbered 4, after V lost 5 bases and J lost 7 bases. The CDR3 totals 15 residues. The germline V gene has CDR1 MNHEY and CDR2 SVGAGI. The CDR3 nucleotides are TGTGCCAGCAGTCGGACTAGCGGGAGCGTCGGGGAGCTGTTTTTT. It is translated as CASSRTSGSVGELFF.

This chain links TRBV6-5 with TRBJ2-7, with 8 positions matching TRBD2. The CDR3 is 15 amino acids. V dropped 5 bases and J dropped 5; count of bases not matched to a gene: 11. Looked up from germline, CDR1 is MNHEY and CDR2 is SVGAGI. Here the CDR3 DNA reads TGTGCCAGCAGTCCCGGGACTAGTCTTTCTCACGAGCAGTACTTC. Encoded protein: CASSPGTSLSHEQYF.

The chain couples TRBV29-1 to TRBJ1-1, with a possible D match to TRBD1 (6 bases). Deletions cut 3 bases from V and 10 bases from J, with 15 bases between. CDR3 size: 12 residues. The germline CDR1 and CDR2 sequences are SQVTM and ANQGSEA. The CDR3 reads CSVEGAPVGAFF. The CDR3 nucleotides read TGCAGCGTTGAGGGGGCCCCTGTAGGAGCTTTCTTT.

The chain is built from TRBV6-1 and TRBJ2-2, with D perhaps TRBD1 (6 bases). V dropped 4 bases and J dropped 1 base, with 13 bases sitting between them. The CDR3 length is 16 residues. Germline V gene lookup returns CDR1 MNHNS and CDR2 SASEGT. CDR3 loop: CASSVPGQMNTGELFF. CDR3 DNA: TGTGCCAGCAGTGTTCCGGGACAAATGAACACCGGGGAGCTGTTTTTT.

The chain is built from TRBV6-6 and TRBJ1-6; TRBD1 agrees at 9 bases. The CDR3 has 13 residues. V lost 8 bases to trimming and J lost 14 bases; unmatched junction nucleotides: 10. CDR1 and CDR2 (germline): MNHNY, SVGAGI (reference sequence). CDR3 nucleotides: TGTGCCAGCGAACAGGGGGCGGGGTGGTCCCTCCACTTT. This codes for CASEQGAGWSLHF.